This passage covers 28 T cell receptor beta chains from one sample sequenced in a study of cytomegalovirus exposure and HLA in healthy donors. With 60 Vbeta and 13 Jbeta primers, the PCR was carried out. TCRdb's table, derived via immunoSEQ multiplex PCR, lists solely in-frame clones and lacks some. This repertoire shows some 190,000 clones, around 85% found once; its top ten account for 1%. Sequencing was done on a sample of PBMCs. All receptors come from a boy aged 2 to 10 in good health and CMV-seronegative.

The V gene is TRBV5-4, the J gene TRBJ2-7; 8 nucleotides line up with TRBD2. Trimming removed 4 bases from V and 4 bases from J; junction bases left unmatched: 10. Germline V gene lookup returns CDR1 SGHNT and CDR2 YYREEE (reference sequence). The CDR3 has 15 residues. The CDR3 DNA reads TGTGCCAGCAGCGGCCGGGCGGGAGGCAAGTACGAGCAGTACTTC. Translation gives CASSGRAGGKYEQYF. The full variable domain, its missing parts supplied by reference TRBV5-4 and TRBJ2-7, is ETGVTQSPTHLIKTRGQQVTLRCSSQSGHNTVSWYQQALGQGPQFIFQYYREEENGRGNFPPRFSGLQFPNYSSELNVNALELDDSALYLCASSGRAGGKYEQYFGPGTRLTVT.

CDR3 in amino acids: CASSEGGGGGGDTQYF. The CDR3 nucleotides are TGTGCCAGCAGTGAAGGGGGGGGCGGGGGAGGAGATACGCAGTATTTT. The chain couples TRBV6-1 to TRBJ2-3; possible D gene TRBD2, 7 bases. Per the germline V gene, CDR1 is MNHNS and CDR2 is SASEGT. The ends were cut back, 1 base at V and 5 bases at J, with 16 bases in the middle. The CDR3 has 16 residues.

The V and J genes are TRBV9 and TRBJ2-1; a weak D match, TRBD1 (5 bases). Trimming took off 5 bases at V and 0 bases at J, with 18 bases between the two ends. The CDR3 spans 17 residues. Germline loops: CDR1 SGDLS, CDR2 YYNGEE. CDR3 protein: CASRVIGVGSSYNEQFF. CDR3 bases: TGTGCCAGCAGGGTAATAGGGGTGGGAAGCTCCTACAATGAGCAGTTCTTC.

CDR3 DNA: TGTGCCAGCAGTGAGTTACAGGGGTTAAACATTCAGTACTTC. Amino acids: CASSELQGLNIQYF. The rearrangement joins TRBV2 to TRBJ2-4; 7 nucleotides align to TRBD1. The CDR3 length is 14 residues. J lost 6 bases, V lost 3 bases, and 5 bases had no gene match. CDR1 and CDR2 (germline): SNHLY, FYNNEI.

The chain employs TRBV15 and TRBJ1-1; unclear D gene. The germline CDR1 and CDR2 sequences are LNHNV and YYDKDF (reference sequence). The CDR3 consists of 14 residues. Trimming left V 0 bases short and J 0 bases short, with 5 bases between. The CDR3 DNA is TGTGCCACCAGCAGAGATCGGGTGAACACTGAAGCTTTCTTT. Its protein product is CATSRDRVNTEAFF.

The CDR3 coding sequence is TGTGCCAGCAGCCGGGACAGCTCCTACAATGAGCAGTTCTTC. This encodes CASSRDSSYNEQFF. The chain has TRBV11-3 and TRBJ2-1; 7 bases are a match to TRBD1. Trimming at V came to 5 bases and at J to 0 bases, leaving 1 base not matched to a gene. Germline CDR1 is SGHNT and CDR2 is YENEEA. The CDR3 loop spans 14 amino acids.

The V call is TRBV30, the J call TRBJ2-1; D gene unclear. V gave up 2 bases and J gave up 4 bases, with 3 bases separating them. Germline V gives CDR1 GTSNPN, CDR2 SVGIG (reference sequence). The length of the CDR3 is 11 residues. DNA of the CDR3: TGTGCCTGGAGTCCGTACAATGAGCAGTTCTTC. Its protein is CAWSPYNEQFF.

The chain has TRBV5-5 and TRBJ2-5; 9 bases match TRBD1. The V gene end was trimmed by 4 bases and the J gene end by 5 bases; junction bases not matched to a gene: 6. The CDR3 has 14 amino acids. Germline V CDR1 and CDR2: SGHKS, YYEKEE (reference sequence). CDR3 loop: CASSPTGGSETQYF. The CDR3 coding sequence is TGTGCCAGCAGCCCTACAGGGGGCTCGGAGACCCAGTACTTC.

This rearrangement joins TRBV27 to TRBJ2-2; the D gene is possibly TRBD2 (6 bases). Per germline, CDR1 MNHEY and CDR2 SMNVEV (reference sequence). V lost 2 bases, J lost 5 bases, and 6 bases lay in between. The CDR3 spans 13 residues. The CDR3 loop is CASSLAGTGELFF. In nucleotides, the CDR3 is TGTGCCAGCAGTTTAGCGGGGACCGGGGAGCTGTTTTTT.

CDR3 amino acids: CASSYSQGRGGYTF. As DNA, the CDR3 is TGTGCCAGCAGTTACTCTCAGGGGCGCGGTGGCTACACCTTC. V is TRBV6-5 and J is TRBJ1-2; D possibly corresponds to TRBD1 (6 bases). Trimming took off 0 bases at V and 7 bases at J, with 12 bases between the two ends. The germline V gene has CDR1 MNHEY and CDR2 SVGAGI. The CDR3 is 14 residues long.

There are a few counts of this clone. This chain connects TRBV27 to TRBJ2-2; D possibly corresponds to TRBD2 (5 bases). Germline CDR1 is MNHEY and CDR2 is SMNVEV (reference sequence). This CDR3 is 17 amino acids long. The V end lost 4 bases, the J end lost 3 bases, and 18 bases lay between the germline ends. DNA for the CDR3: TGTGCCAGCAGTTCCCTCGGCCTATTCGGGGACACCGGGGAGCTGTTTTTT. This gives the protein CASSSLGLFGDTGELFF.

V usage is TRBV9 and J usage is TRBJ1-5, with unresolved D. This CDR3 is 15 amino acids long. V dropped 1 base and J dropped 0 bases, with 8 bases sitting between them. Germline-derived CDR1 and CDR2 are SGDLS and YYNGEE. CDR3 nucleotides: TGTGCCAGCAGCGTATCAGACTATAGCAATCAGCCCCAGCATTTT. Encoded protein: CASSVSDYSNQPQHF.

The rearrangement links TRBV5-6 to TRBJ2-2, with 7 nucleotides matching TRBD1. Germline CDR1 reads SGHDT; CDR2 reads YYEEEE. This CDR3 has 16 amino acids. Trimming took 0 bases from V and 1 from J; bases not matched to a gene: 3. DNA of the CDR3: TGTGCCAGCAGCTTGGCCCGACAGGGGAACACCGGGGAGCTGTTTTTT. Translating gives CASSLARQGNTGELFF. Variable domain in full (rest from reference TRBV5-6 and TRBJ2-2): DAGVTQSPTHLIKTRGQQVTLRCSPKSGHDTVSWYQQALGQGPQFIFQYYEEEERQRGNFPDRFSGHQFPNYSSELNVNALLLGDSALYLCASSLARQGNTGELFFGEGSRLTVL.

This clone was picked up a small number of times. V usage is TRBV6-1 and J usage is TRBJ1-2; tentative D call: TRBD1 (6 bases). Looked up from germline, CDR1 is MNHNS and CDR2 is SASEGT. V was pared by 4 bases and J by 4 bases, with 10 bases between. The CDR3 covers 13 residues. In DNA, the CDR3 is TGTGCCAGCAGTGGGGCAGGGGTCTATGGCTACACCTTC. This gives the protein CASSGAGVYGYTF.

This chain connects TRBV13 to TRBJ2-5; the match to TRBD2 covers 13 bases. CDR3 length: 17 amino acids. Losses at the gene ends were 1 base for V and 7 bases for J; bases not matched to a gene: 9. Germline V gene sequence: CDR1 PRHDT, CDR2 FYEKMQ (reference sequence). The CDR3 DNA sequence: TGTGCCAGCAGCTTAGCCGGACTAGCGGGAGAGGAAGGGACCCAGTACTTC. Amino acids: CASSLAGLAGEEGTQYF.

The V call is TRBV28, the J call TRBJ2-4, with D uncertain. CDR1 and CDR2 (germline): MDHEN, SYDVKM. This CDR3 is 14 amino acids long. V lost 10 bases and J 1 base, leaving 14 bases between the germline ends. The CDR3 here is CAITTPLAKNIQYF. The CDR3 bases are TGTGCCATAACAACCCCTCTCGCCAAAAACATTCAGTACTTC.

J is TRBJ2-7 and V is TRBV5-1; 7 bases line up with TRBD1. J was trimmed by 1 base and V by 6 bases; bases with no gene match: 22. Germline CDR1 and CDR2: SGHRS and YFSETQ. The CDR3 length is 19 residues. This CDR3 reads CASTFLGTAGGFLSYEQYF. In nucleotides, the CDR3 is TGCGCCAGCACATTCCTGGGAACGGCAGGGGGTTTTTTGTCCTACGAGCAGTACTTC. Filled out from reference TRBV5-1 and TRBJ2-7, the complete variable domain reads KAGVTQTPRYLIKTRGQQVTLSCSPISGHRSVSWYQQTPGQGLQFLFEYFSETQRNKGNFPGRFSGRQFSNSRSEMNVSTLELGDSALYLCASTFLGTAGGFLSYEQYFGPGTRLTVT.

V gene TRBV6-5 combines with J gene TRBJ1-1; D is unresolved. V was trimmed by 3 bases and J by 1 base, leaving 9 bases between them. In germline, CDR1 is MNHEY, CDR2 SVGAGI. The CDR3 is 14 residues long. CDR3 sequence: CASSYRGKNTEAFF. CDR3 sequence (DNA): TGTGCCAGCAGTTATCGGGGAAAGAACACTGAAGCTTTCTTT.

The chain has TRBV19 and TRBJ2-3; the D is unclear. Trimming removed 1 base from V and 4 bases from J, with 12 bases in between. CDR3 length: 15 residues. Germline V gives CDR1 LNHDA, CDR2 SQIVND (reference sequence). The DNA of the CDR3 is TGTGCCAGTAGTATAGGTCAGGTAGTACCAGATACGCAGTATTTT. This codes for CASSIGQVVPDTQYF.

V gene TRBV19 combines with J gene TRBJ2-3; D might be TRBD2 (6 bases). This CDR3 region has 13 residues. Germline CDR1 and CDR2: LNHDA and SQIVND (reference sequence). V shed 3 bases and J shed 5 bases, with 9 bases lying between them. CDR3 DNA sequence: TGTGCCAGTAGTATTATGGAGGGAGATACGCAGTATTTT. Translated, it gives CASSIMEGDTQYF. The full variable domain, rest sourced from reference TRBV19 and TRBJ2-3, is DGGITQSPKYLFRKEGQNVTLSCEQNLNHDAMYWYRQDPGQGLRLIYYSQIVNDFQKGDIAEGYSVSREKKESFPLTVTSAQKNPTAFYLCASSIMEGDTQYFGPGTRLTVL.

CDR3 sequence reads: CASSPTRENTEAFF. CDR3 in DNA: TGTGCCAGCTCACCGACCAGGGAGAACACTGAAGCTTTCTTT. The J gene is TRBJ1-1, the V gene TRBV18; a possible D gene is TRBD1 (5 bases). V was trimmed by 3 bases and J by 1 base, leaving 9 bases between them. The CDR3 consists of 14 residues. CDR1 and CDR2 from the germline V gene are KGHSH and LQKENI.

V usage is TRBV2 and J usage is TRBJ1-1, with 9 bases lining up with TRBD1. CDR1 is SNHLY, CDR2 FYNNEI, per germline. The CDR3 is 17 amino acids. The J segment lost 1 base and the V segment lost 2 bases, leaving 8 bases of the junction unmatched. The CDR3: CASSESRRGQGNTEAFF. The CDR3 coding sequence is TGTGCCAGCAGTGAATCCCGGAGGGGACAGGGGAACACTGAAGCTTTCTTT.

The chain couples TRBV7-2 to TRBJ1-3; D unclear. This CDR3 comprises 15 residues. Germline V gives CDR1 SGHTA, CDR2 FQGNSA. The V and J ends lost 2 bases and 0 bases respectively, with 8 bases between them. The CDR3 coding sequence is TGTGCCAGCAGCTTAAGACTGAGCTCTGGAAACACCATATATTTT. This translates into CASSLRLSSGNTIYF.

The V call is TRBV4-1, the J call TRBJ2-2; D is possibly TRBD2 (5 bases). V lost 4 bases and J lost 1, with 10 bases in between. CDR3 length equals 15 residues. The germline gives CDR1 MGHRA, CDR2 YSYEKL. The CDR3 here is CASSPLGENTGELFF. CDR3 in DNA: TGCGCCAGCAGCCCCCTCGGGGAGAACACCGGGGAGCTGTTTTTT.

The chain couples TRBV5-1 to TRBJ2-3, with TRBD1 matching over 7 bases. The CDR3 length is 17 residues. V shed 0 bases and J 4 bases; nucleotides not matched to a gene: 11. CDR1 and CDR2 (germline): SGHRS, YFSETQ. CDR3 coding DNA: TGCGCCAGCAGCTTGGGGTCCGGGACAGAAATCTCAGATACGCAGTATTTT. It is translated as CASSLGSGTEISDTQYF.

The chain combines TRBV18 with TRBJ2-7, with D perhaps TRBD2 (5 bases). Germline V gene sequence: CDR1 KGHSH, CDR2 LQKENI. Trimming took off 0 bases at V and 6 bases at J, with 9 bases between the two ends. CDR3 length: 13 residues. The CDR3 spells CASSPPGAFEQYF. The CDR3 DNA reads as TGTGCCAGCTCACCACCGGGAGCTTTCGAGCAGTACTTC.

The V and J genes are TRBV19 and TRBJ2-1, with D possibly being TRBD1 (6 bases). The V and J ends lost 4 bases and 14 bases respectively, with 15 bases between them. The CDR3 contains 12 residues. The V gene's germline CDR1 is LNHDA and CDR2 SQIVND (reference sequence). The DNA of the CDR3 is TGTGCCAGTAGTAGAGGTCAGGGGAGTAAGTTCTTC. This sequence encodes CASSRGQGSKFF.

This clone was picked up a small number of times. The chain combines TRBV19 with TRBJ2-1; D possibly corresponds to TRBD2 (5 bases). The CDR3 totals 14 residues. V lost 3 bases and J lost 8, with 14 bases in between. CDR1 is LNHDA, CDR2 SQIVND, per germline (reference sequence). For the CDR3, the DNA is TGTGCCAGTAGTATCGGGGTTGGGCGCGATGAGCAGTTCTTC. Translation gives CASSIGVGRDEQFF.